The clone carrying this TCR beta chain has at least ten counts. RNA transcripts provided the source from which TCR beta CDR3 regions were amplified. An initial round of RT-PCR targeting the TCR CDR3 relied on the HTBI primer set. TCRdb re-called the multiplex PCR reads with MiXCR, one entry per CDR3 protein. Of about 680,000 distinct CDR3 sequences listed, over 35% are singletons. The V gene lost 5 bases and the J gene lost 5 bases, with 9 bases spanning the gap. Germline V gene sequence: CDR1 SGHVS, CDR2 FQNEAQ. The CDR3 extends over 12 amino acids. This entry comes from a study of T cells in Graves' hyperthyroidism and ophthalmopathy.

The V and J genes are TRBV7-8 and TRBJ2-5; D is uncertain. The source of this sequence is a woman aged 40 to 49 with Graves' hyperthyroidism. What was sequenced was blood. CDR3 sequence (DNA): TGTGCCAGCAGCCCTTCGAAGGAGACCCAGTACTTC. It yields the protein CASSPSKETQYF.